Listed here is a single T cell receptor beta chain. J was trimmed by 7 bases and V by 4 bases; bases with no gene match: 13. The germline gives CDR1 SGHTA, CDR2 FQGNSA. The CDR3 has 17 amino acids. The data were taken from a study of OX40 agonist ivuxolimab in advanced cancers. Produced via immunoSEQ multiplex PCR; TCRdb's table is partial and in-frame only. The table lists around 30,000 clones, 90% of them singletons, with more than 20% in the top ten. The sequence came from an adult with an advanced solid tumor such as melanoma, head and neck, liver or kidney cancer. The chain employs TRBV7-2 and TRBJ1-5; 10 positions match TRBD1. Here the sequenced sample was CD4+ or CD8+ T cells sorted from blood, taken in a trial of the OX40 agonist ivuxolimab. For the CDR3, the DNA is TGTGCCAGCAGCTCGGACCCCCGGGACAGGGGATACCAGCCCCAGCATTTT. This translates into CASSSDPRDRGYQPQHF. Full variable domain (rest looked up from reference TRBV7-2 and TRBJ1-5): GAGVSQSPSNKVTEKGKDVELRCDPISGHTALYWYRQSLGQGLEFLIYFQGNSAPDKSGLPSDRFSAERTGGSVSTLTIQRTQQEDSAVYLCASSSDPRDRGYQPQHFGDGTRLSIL.